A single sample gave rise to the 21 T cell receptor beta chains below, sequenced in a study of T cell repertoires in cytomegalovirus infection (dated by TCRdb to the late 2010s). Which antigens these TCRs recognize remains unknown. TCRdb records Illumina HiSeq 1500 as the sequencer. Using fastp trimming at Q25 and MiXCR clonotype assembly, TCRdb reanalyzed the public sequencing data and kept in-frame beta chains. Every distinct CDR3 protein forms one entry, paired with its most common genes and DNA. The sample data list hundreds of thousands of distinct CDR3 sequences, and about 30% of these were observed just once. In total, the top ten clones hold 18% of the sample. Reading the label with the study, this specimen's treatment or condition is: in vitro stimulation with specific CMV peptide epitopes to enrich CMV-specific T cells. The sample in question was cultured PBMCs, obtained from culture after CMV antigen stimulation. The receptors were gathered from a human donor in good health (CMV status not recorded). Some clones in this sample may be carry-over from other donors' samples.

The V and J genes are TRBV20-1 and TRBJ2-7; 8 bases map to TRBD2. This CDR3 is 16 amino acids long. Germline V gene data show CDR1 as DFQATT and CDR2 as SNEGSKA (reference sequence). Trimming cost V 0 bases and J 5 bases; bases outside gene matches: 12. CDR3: CSARDLTSAVFHEQYF. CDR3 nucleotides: TGCAGTGCTAGAGATCTGACTAGCGCGGTCTTCCACGAGCAGTACTTC.

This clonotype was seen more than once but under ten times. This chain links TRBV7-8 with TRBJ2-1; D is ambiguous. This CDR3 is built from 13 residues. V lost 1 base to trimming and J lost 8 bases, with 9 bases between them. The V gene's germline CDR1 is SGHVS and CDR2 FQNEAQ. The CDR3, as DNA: TGTGCCAGCAGCTTAGAGGCCGGCGATGAGCAGTTCTTC. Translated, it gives CASSLEAGDEQFF.

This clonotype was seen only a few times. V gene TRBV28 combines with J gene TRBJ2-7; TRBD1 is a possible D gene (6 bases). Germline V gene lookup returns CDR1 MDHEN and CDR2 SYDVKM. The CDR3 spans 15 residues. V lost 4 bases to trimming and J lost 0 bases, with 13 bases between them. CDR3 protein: CASSSPDSASYEQYF. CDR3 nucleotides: TGTGCCAGCAGTTCCCCGGACAGTGCCTCCTACGAGCAGTACTTC.

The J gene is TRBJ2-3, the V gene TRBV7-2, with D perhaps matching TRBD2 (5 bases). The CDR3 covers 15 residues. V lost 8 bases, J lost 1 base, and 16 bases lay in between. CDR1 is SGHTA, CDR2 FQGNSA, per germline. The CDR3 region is CASGAGLWGTDTQYF. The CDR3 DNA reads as TGTGCCAGCGGCGCGGGCCTTTGGGGCACAGATACGCAGTATTTT.

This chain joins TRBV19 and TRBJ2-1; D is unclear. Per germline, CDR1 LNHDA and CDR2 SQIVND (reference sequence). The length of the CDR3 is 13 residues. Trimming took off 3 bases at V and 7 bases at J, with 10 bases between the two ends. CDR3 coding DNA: TGTGCCAGTAGTATTCCGCGCGGTAATGAGCAGTTCTTC. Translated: CASSIPRGNEQFF.

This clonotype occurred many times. The CDR3 region is CASSPSASSYEQYF. CDR3 in DNA: TGTGCCAGCAGCCCTTCCGCGAGCTCCTACGAGCAGTACTTC. V is TRBV7-2 and J is TRBJ2-7; no reliable D call. The germline V and J ends were trimmed by 5 bases and 0 bases, with 11 bases remaining between them. This CDR3 is built from 14 residues. The germline V gene has CDR1 SGHTA and CDR2 FQGNSA.

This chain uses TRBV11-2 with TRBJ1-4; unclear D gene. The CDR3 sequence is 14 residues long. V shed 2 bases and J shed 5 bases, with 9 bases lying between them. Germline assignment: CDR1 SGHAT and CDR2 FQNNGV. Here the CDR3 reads CASSLRSGNEKLFF. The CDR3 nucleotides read TGTGCCAGCAGCTTAAGAAGTGGGAATGAAAAACTGTTTTTT.

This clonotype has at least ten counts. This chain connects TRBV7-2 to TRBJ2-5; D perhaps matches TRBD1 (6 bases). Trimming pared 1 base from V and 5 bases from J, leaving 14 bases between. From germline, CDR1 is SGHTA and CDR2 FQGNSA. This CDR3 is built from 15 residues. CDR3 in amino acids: CASSLGGTRVETQYF. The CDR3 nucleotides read TGTGCCAGCAGCTTAGGAGGGACACGGGTCGAGACCCAGTACTTC.

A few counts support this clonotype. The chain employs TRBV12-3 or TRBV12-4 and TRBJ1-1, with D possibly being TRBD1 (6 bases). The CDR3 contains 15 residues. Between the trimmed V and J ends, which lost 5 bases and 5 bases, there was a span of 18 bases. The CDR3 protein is CASSRTGTTGTEAFF. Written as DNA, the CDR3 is TGTGCCAGCAGTCGTACCGGGACAACCGGGACTGAAGCTTTCTTT.

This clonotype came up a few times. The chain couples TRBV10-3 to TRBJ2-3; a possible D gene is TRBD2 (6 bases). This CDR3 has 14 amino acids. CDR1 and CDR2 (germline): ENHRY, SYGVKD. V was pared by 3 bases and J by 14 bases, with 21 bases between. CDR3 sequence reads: CAISDLVGGTLPYF. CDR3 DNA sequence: TGTGCCATCAGTGATCTCGTCGGCGGGACCTTGCCGTATTTT.

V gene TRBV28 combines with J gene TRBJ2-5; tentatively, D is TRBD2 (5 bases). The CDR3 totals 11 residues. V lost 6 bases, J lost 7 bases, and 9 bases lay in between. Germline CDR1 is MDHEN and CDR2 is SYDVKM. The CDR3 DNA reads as TGTGCCAGCAGCCCACGGGGGACCCAGTACTTC. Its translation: CASSPRGTQYF.

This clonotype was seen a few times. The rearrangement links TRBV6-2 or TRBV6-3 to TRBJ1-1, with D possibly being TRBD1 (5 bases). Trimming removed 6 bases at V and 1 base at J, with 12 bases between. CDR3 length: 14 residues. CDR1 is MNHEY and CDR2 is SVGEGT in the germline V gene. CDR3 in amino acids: CASRPQGKNTEAFF. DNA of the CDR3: TGTGCCAGCAGGCCCCAGGGTAAGAACACTGAAGCTTTCTTT.

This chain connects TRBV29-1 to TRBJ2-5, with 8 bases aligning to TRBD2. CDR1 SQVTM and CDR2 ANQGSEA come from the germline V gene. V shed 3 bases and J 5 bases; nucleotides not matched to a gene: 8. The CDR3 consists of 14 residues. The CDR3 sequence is CSVDWLAGFETQYF. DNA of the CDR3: TGCAGCGTTGATTGGCTAGCGGGTTTTGAGACCCAGTACTTC.

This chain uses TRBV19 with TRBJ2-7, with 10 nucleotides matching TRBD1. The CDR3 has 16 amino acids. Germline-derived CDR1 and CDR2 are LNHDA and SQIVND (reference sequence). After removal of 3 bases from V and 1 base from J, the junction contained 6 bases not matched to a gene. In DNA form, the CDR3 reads TGTGCCAGTAGTATTTGGCCGGGACAGGGGTCCTACGAGCAGTACTTC. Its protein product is CASSIWPGQGSYEQYF.

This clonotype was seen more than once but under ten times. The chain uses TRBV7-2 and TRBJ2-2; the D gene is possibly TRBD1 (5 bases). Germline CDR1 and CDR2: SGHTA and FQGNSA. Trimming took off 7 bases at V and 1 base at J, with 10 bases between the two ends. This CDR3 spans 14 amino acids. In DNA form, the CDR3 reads TGTGCCAGCACGAAAACAGGGAACACCGGGGAGCTGTTTTTT. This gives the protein CASTKTGNTGELFF.

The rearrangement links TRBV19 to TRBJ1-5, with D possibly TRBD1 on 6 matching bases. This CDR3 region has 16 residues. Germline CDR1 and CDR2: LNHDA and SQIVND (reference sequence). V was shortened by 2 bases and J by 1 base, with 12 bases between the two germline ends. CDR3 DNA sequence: TGTGCCAGTAGTATAACAGGGTCTGTAAGCAATCAGCCCCAGCATTTT. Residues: CASSITGSVSNQPQHF.

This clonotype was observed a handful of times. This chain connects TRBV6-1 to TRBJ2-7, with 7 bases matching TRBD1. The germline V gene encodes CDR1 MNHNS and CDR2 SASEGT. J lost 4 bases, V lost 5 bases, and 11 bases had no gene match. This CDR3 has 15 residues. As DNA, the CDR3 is TGTGCCAGCAGTCCTGCTGCAGGGGGTACTTACGAGCAGTACTTC. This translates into CASSPAAGGTYEQYF.

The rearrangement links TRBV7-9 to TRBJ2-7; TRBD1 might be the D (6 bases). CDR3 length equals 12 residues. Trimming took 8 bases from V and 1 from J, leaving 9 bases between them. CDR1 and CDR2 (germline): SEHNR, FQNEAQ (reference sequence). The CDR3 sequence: CASAGVSYEQYF. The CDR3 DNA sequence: TGTGCCAGCGCAGGGGTTTCCTACGAGCAGTACTTC.

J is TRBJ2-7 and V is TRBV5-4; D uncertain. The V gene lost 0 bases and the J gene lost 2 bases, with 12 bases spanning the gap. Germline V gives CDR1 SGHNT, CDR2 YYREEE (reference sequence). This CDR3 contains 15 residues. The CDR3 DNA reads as TGTGCCAGCAGCTTGGCAGGACCCGGACCCTACGAGCAGTACTTC. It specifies CASSLAGPGPYEQYF.

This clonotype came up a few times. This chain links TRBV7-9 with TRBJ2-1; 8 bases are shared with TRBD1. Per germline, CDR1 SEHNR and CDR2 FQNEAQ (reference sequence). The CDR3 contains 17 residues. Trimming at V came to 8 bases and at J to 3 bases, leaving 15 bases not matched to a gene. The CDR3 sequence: CASAPWDRIGFYNEQFF. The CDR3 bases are TGTGCCAGCGCCCCCTGGGACAGGATTGGGTTCTACAATGAGCAGTTCTTC.

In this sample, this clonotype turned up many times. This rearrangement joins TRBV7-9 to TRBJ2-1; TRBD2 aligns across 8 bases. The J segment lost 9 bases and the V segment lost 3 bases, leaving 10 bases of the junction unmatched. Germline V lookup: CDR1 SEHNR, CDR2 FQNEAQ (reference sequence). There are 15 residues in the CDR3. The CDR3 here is CASSFLAGRWGEQFF. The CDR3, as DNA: TGTGCCAGCAGCTTTTTAGCGGGAAGATGGGGTGAGCAGTTCTTC.